Each of the 26 T cell receptor beta chains below was sequenced from the same sample in a study of control samples from healthy donors and cancer patients. Assay: immunoSEQ multiplex PCR; the TCRdb copy retains only in-frame clones and omits some. The data show roughly 90,000 clones, about 88% seen once. Sequenced: PBMCs. The receptors originated from a woman between 45 and 65 years old with colorectal cancer.

This clone was counted once. The chain links TRBV6-6 to TRBJ2-3, with a possible D match to TRBD1 (6 bases). Germline CDR1 is MNHNY and CDR2 is SVGAGI (reference sequence). V was pared by 6 bases and J by 4 bases, with 14 bases between. There are 14 residues in the CDR3. The DNA for the CDR3 is TGTGCCAGCAGAAAAGGACAGACGGCAGATACGCAGTATTTT. Its protein product is CASRKGQTADTQYF.

The chain combines TRBV9 with TRBJ2-2; 8 nucleotides match TRBD1. Trimming at V came to 9 bases and at J to 3 bases, leaving 7 bases not matched to a gene. Germline assignment: CDR1 SGDLS and CDR2 YYNGEE. The CDR3 totals 14 residues. The CDR3 DNA reads as TGTGCCACCCAGACAGGGGAGGACACCGGGGAGCTGTTTTTT. Its protein is CATQTGEDTGELFF.

The gene calls are TRBV7-9 and TRBJ2-2; D is ambiguous. Germline V lookup: CDR1 SEHNR, CDR2 FQNEAQ (reference sequence). The CDR3 sequence is 14 residues long. Deletions cut 8 bases from V and 0 bases from J, with 10 bases between. CDR3 protein: CASAATANTGELFF. DNA for the CDR3: TGTGCCAGCGCGGCCACGGCGAACACCGGGGAGCTGTTTTTT.

The rearrangement uses TRBV6-2 or TRBV6-3 and TRBJ1-1, with TRBD1 as a possible D gene (5 bases). Looked up from germline, CDR1 is MNHEY and CDR2 is SVGEGT. The CDR3 extends over 14 amino acids. The ends were cut back, 4 bases at V and 0 bases at J, with 9 bases in the middle. This CDR3 is CASSSPGVNTEAFF. In nucleotides, the CDR3 is TGTGCCAGCAGTTCTCCGGGGGTGAACACTGAAGCTTTCTTT.

The CDR3 DNA reads TGTGCCAGCAGCCAAGATCTGACCCCCTACTCCACAGATACGCAGTATTTT. Amino acid sequence: CASSQDLTPYSTDTQYF. This chain connects TRBV3-1 (or the pseudogene TRBV3-2) to TRBJ2-3, with D unclear. CDR3 size: 17 residues. Germline values: CDR1 LGHDT, CDR2 YNNKEL (reference sequence). V lost 0 bases to trimming and J lost 2 bases, with 15 bases between them.

The V gene is TRBV28, the J gene TRBJ1-2; D possibly corresponds to TRBD1 (5 bases). CDR1 and CDR2 from the germline V gene are MDHEN and SYDVKM. V was trimmed by 7 bases and J by 3 bases, leaving 12 bases between them. The CDR3 is 13 residues long. DNA for the CDR3: TGTGCCAGCACCTCGGGAGGGGACTATGGCTACACCTTC. It specifies CASTSGGDYGYTF.

The rearrangement uses TRBV27 and TRBJ1-5; 7 bases agree with TRBD1. Per the germline V gene, CDR1 is MNHEY and CDR2 is SMNVEV (reference sequence). Unmatched junction bases numbered 3, after V lost 5 bases and J lost 2 bases. The CDR3 has 14 amino acids. This chain's CDR3 is CASSQGVGNQPQHF. CDR3 DNA sequence: TGTGCCAGCAGTCAGGGGGTAGGCAATCAGCCCCAGCATTTT.

The gene calls are TRBV7-9 and TRBJ1-1; the D is unclear. Germline-derived CDR1 and CDR2 are SEHNR and FQNEAQ (reference sequence). There are 11 residues in the CDR3. Trimming took off 1 base at V and 5 bases at J, with 2 bases between the two ends. This CDR3 reads CASSLGTEAFF. The CDR3 region has the DNA TGTGCCAGCAGCTTAGGAACTGAAGCTTTCTTT.

The rearrangement links TRBV5-1 to TRBJ1-2; unclear D gene. V dropped 5 bases and J dropped 4 bases, with 15 bases sitting between them. Per the germline V gene, CDR1 is SGHRS and CDR2 is YFSETQ. This CDR3 has 14 residues. CDR3 sequence (DNA): TGCGCCAGCAGGACGCCCGGCGACGGCTATGGCTACACCTTC. Residues: CASRTPGDGYGYTF.

This clone has just one count. This chain uses TRBV25-1 with TRBJ2-7, with D possibly being TRBD2 (6 bases). Germline V gene lookup returns CDR1 MGHDK and CDR2 SYGVNS. Trimming removed 5 bases at V and 1 base at J, with 18 bases between. The CDR3 contains 16 residues. CDR3 loop: CASSILEGGISYEQYV. CDR3 nucleotide sequence: TGTGCCAGCAGTATCCTGGAGGGAGGAATTTCCTACGAGCAGTACGTC.

The J gene is TRBJ1-2, the V gene TRBV20-1; D not certain. The germline CDR1 and CDR2 sequences are DFQATT and SNEGSKA (reference sequence). CDR3 length: 11 amino acids. V was shortened by 8 bases and J by 1 base, with 8 bases between the two germline ends. This CDR3 is CSIRFNYGYTF. CDR3 DNA sequence: TGCAGTATCAGGTTTAACTATGGCTACACCTTC.

This clone showed up just a few times. The gene calls are TRBV20-1 and TRBJ1-4, with 8 bases matching TRBD1. In germline, CDR1 is DFQATT, CDR2 SNEGSKA (reference sequence). This CDR3 is 14 amino acids long. V was clipped by 3 bases and J by 7 bases; unmatched bases: 7. The CDR3 DNA is TGCAGTGCTAGTTGGCAGGGGGCGATTGAAAAACTGTTTTTT. Translated, it gives CSASWQGAIEKLFF.

This chain connects TRBV10-1 to TRBJ1-3, with a possible D match to TRBD1 (6 bases). The germline CDR1 and CDR2 sequences are WNHNN and SYGVQD (reference sequence). The CDR3 runs to 16 residues. Trimming removed 6 bases at V and 2 bases at J, with 17 bases between. The CDR3 reads CASSPLMGGPGNTIYF. The CDR3 nucleotides read TGCGCCAGCAGCCCCCTGATGGGGGGGCCTGGAAACACCATATATTTT.

This clone was observed a handful of times. V gene TRBV7-8 combines with J gene TRBJ2-1; D call uncertain. The CDR3 has 14 residues. Trimming removed 2 bases from V and 1 base from J, with 6 bases in between. Germline loops: CDR1 SGHVS, CDR2 FQNEAQ. DNA for the CDR3: TGTGCCAGCAGCTTAAAAATATCCTACAATGAGCAGTTCTTC. It encodes CASSLKISYNEQFF.

V usage is TRBV3-1 (or the pseudogene TRBV3-2) and J usage is TRBJ2-1, with D unresolved. Trimming took off 0 bases at V and 9 bases at J, with 15 bases between the two ends. Germline loops: CDR1 LGHDT, CDR2 YNNKEL (reference sequence). The CDR3 covers 15 residues. CDR3 DNA sequence: TGTGCCAGCAGCCAAGATTTTGGCCGGCGCATTGAGCAGTTCTTC. Translation gives CASSQDFGRRIEQFF.

The gene calls are TRBV6-2 or TRBV6-3 and TRBJ1-1, with D uncertain. V lost 7 bases and J lost 1, with 22 bases in between. Germline-derived CDR1 and CDR2 are MNHEY and SVGEGT. This CDR3 spans 17 amino acids. The CDR3 protein is CASTPTPGSTRNTEAFF. The CDR3, as DNA: TGTGCCAGCACCCCTACGCCAGGTTCTACACGGAACACTGAAGCTTTCTTT.

The count of this clone is one. This chain's CDR3 is CAWDRGVNTEAFF. The CDR3, as DNA: TGTGCCTGGGACAGGGGGGTGAACACTGAAGCTTTCTTT. The chain couples TRBV30 to TRBJ1-1, with 9 bases that match TRBD1. The CDR3 runs 13 residues. J was trimmed by 0 bases and V by 5 bases; bases with no gene match: 1. CDR1 and CDR2 (germline): GTSNPN, SVGIG (reference sequence).

The chain is built from TRBV28 and TRBJ1-1; D is perhaps TRBD1 (5 bases). From germline, CDR1 is MDHEN and CDR2 SYDVKM. With 2 bases removed from V and 0 bases from J, the gap between germline ends came to 13 bases. The CDR3 loop spans 16 amino acids. The CDR3 region has the DNA TGTGCCAGCAGTTTACAGGGCTATGCTTTGAACACTGAAGCTTTCTTT. Protein: CASSLQGYALNTEAFF.

This chain joins TRBV30 and TRBJ1-5; D is uncertain. This CDR3 comprises 14 residues. Germline V CDR1 and CDR2: GTSNPN, SVGIG (reference sequence). Trimming removed 4 bases at V and 4 bases at J, with 14 bases between. DNA for the CDR3: TGTGCCTGGACGGAGCAGCTTGGGAATCAGCCCCAGCATTTT. Its translation: CAWTEQLGNQPQHF.

V gene TRBV29-1 combines with J gene TRBJ1-2; D is ambiguous. The germline V gene encodes CDR1 SQVTM and CDR2 ANQGSEA. Trimming removed 4 bases at V and 6 bases at J, with 9 bases between. The CDR3 has 11 residues. CDR3 coding DNA: TGCAGCGTTGGGGCATTTGATGGCTACACCTTC. Translating it yields CSVGAFDGYTF.

The rearrangement links TRBV7-8 to TRBJ2-1, with TRBD1 matching 9 bases. J lost 7 bases, V lost 2 bases, and 9 bases had no gene match. The CDR3 runs to 16 residues. Germline CDR1 SGHVS, CDR2 FQNEAQ. This CDR3 reads CASSLLPGQGYNEQFF. The DNA of the CDR3 is TGTGCCAGCAGCTTATTACCGGGACAGGGTTATAATGAGCAGTTCTTC.

The chain has TRBV2 and TRBJ2-2; 9 bases are a match to TRBD1. Germline CDR1 and CDR2: SNHLY and FYNNEI. The CDR3 sequence is 15 residues long. With V trimmed by 10 bases and J by 0 bases, 6 bases remained unmatched. The CDR3 loop is CATPGQGTNTGELFF. The CDR3 bases are TGTGCCACCCCTGGACAGGGGACGAACACCGGGGAGCTGTTTTTT.

This chain joins TRBV18 and TRBJ2-5; TRBD1 agrees at 8 bases. Germline CDR1 is KGHSH and CDR2 is LQKENI. The CDR3 is made up of 15 amino acids. J lost 4 bases, V lost 5 bases, and 9 bases had no gene match. As DNA, the CDR3 is TGTGCCAGCTCAGCAGACAGGGGAATAGGAGAGACCCAGTACTTC. This sequence encodes CASSADRGIGETQYF.

This clone was counted a single time. The chain joins TRBV19 to TRBJ2-6; no reliable D call. The CDR3 totals 17 residues. Germline V gives CDR1 LNHDA, CDR2 SQIVND (reference sequence). The ends were cut back, 7 bases at V and 0 bases at J, with 16 bases in the middle. The CDR3 DNA reads as TGTGCCAGTATGGGCAGGTTTTTCTACTCTGGGGCCAACGTCCTGACTTTC. Translation gives CASMGRFFYSGANVLTF.

The J gene is TRBJ1-2, the V gene TRBV11-1, with 8 bases identical to TRBD1. Germline V gives CDR1 SGHAT, CDR2 FQDESV (reference sequence). The CDR3 is 14 residues long. V shed 5 bases and J 4 bases; nucleotides not matched to a gene: 6. In nucleotides, the CDR3 is TGTGCCAGCAGCCCAGAGGACAGGGCCTATGGCTACACCTTC. Protein: CASSPEDRAYGYTF.

The genes are TRBV6-6 and TRBJ1-1; no definite D call. This CDR3 comprises 11 residues. From germline, CDR1 is MNHNY and CDR2 SVGAGI (reference sequence). V dropped 7 bases and J dropped 1 base, with 4 bases sitting between them. CDR3 nucleotides: TGTGCCAGCACTACGAACACTGAAGCTTTCTTT. Amino acids: CASTTNTEAFF.